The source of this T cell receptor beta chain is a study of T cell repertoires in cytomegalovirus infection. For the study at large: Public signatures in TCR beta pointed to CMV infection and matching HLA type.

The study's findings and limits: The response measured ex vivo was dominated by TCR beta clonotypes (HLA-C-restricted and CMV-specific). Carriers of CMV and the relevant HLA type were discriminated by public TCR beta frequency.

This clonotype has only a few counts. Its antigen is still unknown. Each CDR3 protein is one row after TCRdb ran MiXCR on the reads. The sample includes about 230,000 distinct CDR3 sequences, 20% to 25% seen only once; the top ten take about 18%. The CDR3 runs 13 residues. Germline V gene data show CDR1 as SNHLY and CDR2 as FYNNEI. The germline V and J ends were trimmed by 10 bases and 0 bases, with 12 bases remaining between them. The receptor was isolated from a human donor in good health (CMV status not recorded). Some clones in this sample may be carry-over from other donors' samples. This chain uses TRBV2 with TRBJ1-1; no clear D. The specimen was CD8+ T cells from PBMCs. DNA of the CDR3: TGTGCCAACCTGGGTCGGGTGAACACTGAAGCTTTCTTT. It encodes CANLGRVNTEAFF.